This T cell receptor (beta chain) originates from a study of shared clonotypes between healthy human individuals. Overall study findings and caveats: Researchers sampled blood only, noting tissue repertoires likely differ. Donor scarcity curtailed the genetic and exposure-history diversity represented herein. The study generally estimated greater richness for naive than memory subsets.

A note on this clone: Antigen specificity is unknown.

Investigators spread the genomic DNA of each subset evenly over several immunoSEQ plates. The protocol was immunoSEQ multiplex PCR, while the TCRdb copy is restricted to in-frame clones and leaves out a portion. Of 2 million to 2.5 million clones in the sample, roughly 93% were seen once. Specimen: naive CD4+ T cells from PBMCs. Stated subset: CD45RA+ positively selected. This clonotype was obtained from a man between 18 and 35 years old in good health. Some clones in this sample may be carry-over from other donors' samples.

The CDR3 coding sequence is TGTGCCAGCAGCCAAACGGACAGCCTCTACTATGGCTACACCTTC. It specifies CASSQTDSLYYGYTF. The chain recombines TRBV14 with TRBJ1-2, with a possible D match to TRBD1 (6 bases). The V end lost 2 bases, the J end lost 3 bases, and 13 bases lay between the germline ends. The CDR3 is made up of 15 amino acids. Germline loops: CDR1 SGHDN, CDR2 FVKESK.